The clone carrying this T cell receptor beta chain turned up a few times. Its antigen is unknown. A single record per CDR3 protein comes from TCRdb applying MiXCR to the reads. This repertoire shows about 160,000 distinct CDR3 sequences, approximately 21% found once; its top ten account for roughly 27%. This entry comes from a study of T cell repertoires in cytomegalovirus infection. Across the study: Recently identified HLA-C-restricted CMV epitopes were used, and well-studied HLA-B-restricted CMV epitopes were used as well.

Trimming took 5 bases from V and 0 from J; bases not matched to a gene: 4. Germline CDR1 is SGHTA and CDR2 is FQGNSA. This CDR3 spans 16 amino acids. This receptor was identified in a human donor in good health (CMV status not recorded). Some clones in this sample may be carry-over from other donors' samples. The source was CD8+ T cells from cultured PBMCs, collected from culture after CMV antigen stimulation. V usage is TRBV7-2 and J usage is TRBJ1-3; TRBD1 agrees at 10 bases. The CDR3 DNA reads as TGTGCCAGCAGCCCACGACAGGGGGCCTCTGGAAACACCATATATTTT. Its translation is CASSPRQGASGNTIYF.